This TCR beta chain was profiled in a study of blood T cell repertoires in COVID-19. Method: immunoSEQ multiplex PCR; TCRdb's copy keeps in-frame clones and lacks some. The repertoire holds roughly 200,000 clones, with around 85% as singletons. In this sample, this clone turned up many times. The V gene's germline CDR1 is MNHEY and CDR2 SVGAGI. Trimming stripped 0 bases from V and 8 bases from J, with 10 bases between. This CDR3 has 13 amino acids. The source material was peripheral blood. The chain combines TRBV6-5 with TRBJ1-2, with no clear D. The TCR was taken from an older woman with acute or convalescent COVID-19. This CDR3 is CASSYSWGDGYTF. CDR3 sequence (DNA): TGTGCCAGCAGTTACTCTTGGGGAGACGGCTACACCTTC.